This T cell receptor beta chain was sequenced during a study of cytomegalovirus exposure and HLA in healthy donors. The PCR made use of 60 Vbeta and 13 Jbeta primers. Data came from immunoSEQ multiplex PCR; TCRdb stores just in-frame clones and leaves some out. Of about 150,000 clones listed, about 78% were seen once; the top ten hold about 12%. V was cut by 3 bases and J by 3 bases, with 14 bases left in between. The germline gives CDR1 SEHNR, CDR2 FQNEAQ (reference sequence). The CDR3 has 15 amino acids. This clonotype originated in a woman aged 45-65 years in good health and CMV-seropositive. Sequenced sample: PBMCs. The chain has TRBV7-9 and TRBJ1-2; possible D gene TRBD1, 5 bases. The CDR3 DNA reads TGTGCCAGCAGCTTGGGGGACGGAGGGGACTATGGCTACACCTTC. Amino acids: CASSLGDGGDYGYTF.